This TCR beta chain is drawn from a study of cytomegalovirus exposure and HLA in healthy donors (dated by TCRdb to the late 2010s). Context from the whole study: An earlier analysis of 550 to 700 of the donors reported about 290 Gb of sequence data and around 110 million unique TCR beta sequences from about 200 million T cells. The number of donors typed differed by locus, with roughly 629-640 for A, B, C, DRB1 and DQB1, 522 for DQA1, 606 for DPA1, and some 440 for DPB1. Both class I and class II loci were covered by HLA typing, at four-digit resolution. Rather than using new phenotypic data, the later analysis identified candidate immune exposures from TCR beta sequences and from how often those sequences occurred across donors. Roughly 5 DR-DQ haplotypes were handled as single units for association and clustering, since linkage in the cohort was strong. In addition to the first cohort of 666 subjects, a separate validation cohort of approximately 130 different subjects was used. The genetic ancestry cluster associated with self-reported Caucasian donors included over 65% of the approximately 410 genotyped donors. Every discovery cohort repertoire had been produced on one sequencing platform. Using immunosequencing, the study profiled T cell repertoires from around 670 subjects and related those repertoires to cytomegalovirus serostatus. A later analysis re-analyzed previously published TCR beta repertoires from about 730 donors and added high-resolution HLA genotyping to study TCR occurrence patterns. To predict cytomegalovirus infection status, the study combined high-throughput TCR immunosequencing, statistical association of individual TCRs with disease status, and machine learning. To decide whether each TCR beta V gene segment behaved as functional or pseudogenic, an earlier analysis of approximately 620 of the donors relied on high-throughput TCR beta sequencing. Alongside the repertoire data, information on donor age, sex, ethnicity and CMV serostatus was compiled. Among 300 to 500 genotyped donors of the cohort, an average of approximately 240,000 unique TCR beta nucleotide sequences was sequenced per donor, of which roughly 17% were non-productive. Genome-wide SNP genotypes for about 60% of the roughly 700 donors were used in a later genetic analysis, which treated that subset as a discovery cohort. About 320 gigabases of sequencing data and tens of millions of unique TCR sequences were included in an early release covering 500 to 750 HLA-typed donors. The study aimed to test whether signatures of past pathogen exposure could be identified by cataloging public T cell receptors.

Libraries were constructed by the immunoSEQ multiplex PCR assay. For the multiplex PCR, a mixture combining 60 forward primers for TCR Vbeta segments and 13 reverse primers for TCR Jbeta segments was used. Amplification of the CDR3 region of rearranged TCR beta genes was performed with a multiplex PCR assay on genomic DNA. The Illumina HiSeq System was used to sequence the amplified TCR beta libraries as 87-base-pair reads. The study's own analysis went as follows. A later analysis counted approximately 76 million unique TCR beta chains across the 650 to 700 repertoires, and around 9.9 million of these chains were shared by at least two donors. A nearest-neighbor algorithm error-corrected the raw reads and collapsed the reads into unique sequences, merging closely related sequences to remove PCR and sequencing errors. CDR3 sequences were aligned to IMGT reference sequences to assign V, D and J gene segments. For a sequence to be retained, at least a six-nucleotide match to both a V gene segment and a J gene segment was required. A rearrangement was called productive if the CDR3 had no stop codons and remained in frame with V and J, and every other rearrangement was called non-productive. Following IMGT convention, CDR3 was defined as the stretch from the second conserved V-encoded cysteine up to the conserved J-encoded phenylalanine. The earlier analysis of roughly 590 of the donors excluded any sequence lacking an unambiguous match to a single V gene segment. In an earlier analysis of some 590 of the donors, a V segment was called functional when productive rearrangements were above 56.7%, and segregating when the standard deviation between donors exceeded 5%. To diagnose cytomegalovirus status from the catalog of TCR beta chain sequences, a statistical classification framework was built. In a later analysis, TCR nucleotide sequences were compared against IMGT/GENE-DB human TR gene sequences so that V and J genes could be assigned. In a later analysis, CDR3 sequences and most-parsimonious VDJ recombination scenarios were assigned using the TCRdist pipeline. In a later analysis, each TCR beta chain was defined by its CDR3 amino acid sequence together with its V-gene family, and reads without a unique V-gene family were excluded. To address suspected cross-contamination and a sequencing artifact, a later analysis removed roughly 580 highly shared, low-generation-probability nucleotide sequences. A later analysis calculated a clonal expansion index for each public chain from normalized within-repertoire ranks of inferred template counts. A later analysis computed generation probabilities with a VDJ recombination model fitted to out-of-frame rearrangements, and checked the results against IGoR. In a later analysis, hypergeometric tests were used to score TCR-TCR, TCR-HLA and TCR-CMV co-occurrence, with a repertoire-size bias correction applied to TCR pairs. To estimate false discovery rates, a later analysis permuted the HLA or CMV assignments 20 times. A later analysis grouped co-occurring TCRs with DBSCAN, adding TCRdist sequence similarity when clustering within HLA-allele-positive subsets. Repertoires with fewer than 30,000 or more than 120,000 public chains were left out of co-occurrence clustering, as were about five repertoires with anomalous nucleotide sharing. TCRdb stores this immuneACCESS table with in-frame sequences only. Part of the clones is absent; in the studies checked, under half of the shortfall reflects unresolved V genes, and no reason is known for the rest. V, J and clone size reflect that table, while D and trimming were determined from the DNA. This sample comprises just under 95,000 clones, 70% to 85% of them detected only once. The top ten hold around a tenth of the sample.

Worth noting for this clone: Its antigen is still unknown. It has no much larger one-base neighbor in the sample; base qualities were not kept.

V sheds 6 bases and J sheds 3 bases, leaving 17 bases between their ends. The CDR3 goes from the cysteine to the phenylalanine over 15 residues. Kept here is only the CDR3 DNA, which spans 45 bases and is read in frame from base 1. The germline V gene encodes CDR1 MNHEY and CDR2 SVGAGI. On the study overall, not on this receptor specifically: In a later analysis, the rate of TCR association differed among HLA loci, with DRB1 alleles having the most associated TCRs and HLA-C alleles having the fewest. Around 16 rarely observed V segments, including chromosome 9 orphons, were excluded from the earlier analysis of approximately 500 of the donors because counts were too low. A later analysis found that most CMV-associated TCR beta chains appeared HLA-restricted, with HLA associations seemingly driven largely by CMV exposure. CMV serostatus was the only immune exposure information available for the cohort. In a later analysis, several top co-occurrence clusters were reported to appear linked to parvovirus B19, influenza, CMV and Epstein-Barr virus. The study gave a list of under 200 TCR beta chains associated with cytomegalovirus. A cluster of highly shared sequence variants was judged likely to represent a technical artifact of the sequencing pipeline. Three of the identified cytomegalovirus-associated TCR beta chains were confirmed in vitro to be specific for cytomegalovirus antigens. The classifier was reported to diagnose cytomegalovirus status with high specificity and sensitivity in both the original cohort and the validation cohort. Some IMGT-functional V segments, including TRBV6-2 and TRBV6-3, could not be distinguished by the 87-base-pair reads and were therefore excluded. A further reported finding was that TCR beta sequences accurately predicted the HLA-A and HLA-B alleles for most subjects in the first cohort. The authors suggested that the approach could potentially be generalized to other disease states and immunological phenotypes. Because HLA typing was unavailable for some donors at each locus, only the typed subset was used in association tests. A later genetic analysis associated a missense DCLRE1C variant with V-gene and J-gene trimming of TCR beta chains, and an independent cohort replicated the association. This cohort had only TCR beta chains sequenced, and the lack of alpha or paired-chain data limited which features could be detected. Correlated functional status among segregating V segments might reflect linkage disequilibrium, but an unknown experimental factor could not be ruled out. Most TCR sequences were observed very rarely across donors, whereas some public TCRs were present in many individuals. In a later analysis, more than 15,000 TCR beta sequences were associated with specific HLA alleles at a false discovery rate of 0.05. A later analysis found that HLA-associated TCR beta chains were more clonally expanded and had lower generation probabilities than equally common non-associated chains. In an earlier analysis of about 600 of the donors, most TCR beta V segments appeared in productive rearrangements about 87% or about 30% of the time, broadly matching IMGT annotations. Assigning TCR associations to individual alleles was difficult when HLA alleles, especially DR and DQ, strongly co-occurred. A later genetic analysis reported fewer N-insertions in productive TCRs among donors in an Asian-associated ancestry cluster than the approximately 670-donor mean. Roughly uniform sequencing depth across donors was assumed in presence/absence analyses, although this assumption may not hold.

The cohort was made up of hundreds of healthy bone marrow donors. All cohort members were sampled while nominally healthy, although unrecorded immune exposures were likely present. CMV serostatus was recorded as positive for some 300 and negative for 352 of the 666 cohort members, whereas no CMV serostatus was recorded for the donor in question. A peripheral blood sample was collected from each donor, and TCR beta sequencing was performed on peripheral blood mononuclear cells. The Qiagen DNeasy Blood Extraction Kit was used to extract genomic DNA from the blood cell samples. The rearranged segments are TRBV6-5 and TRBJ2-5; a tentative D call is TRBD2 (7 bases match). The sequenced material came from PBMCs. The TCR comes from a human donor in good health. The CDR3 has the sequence CASSREWGGKETQYF. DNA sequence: TGTGCCAGCAGCCGGGAGTGGGGGGGCAAAGAGACCCAGTACTTC.